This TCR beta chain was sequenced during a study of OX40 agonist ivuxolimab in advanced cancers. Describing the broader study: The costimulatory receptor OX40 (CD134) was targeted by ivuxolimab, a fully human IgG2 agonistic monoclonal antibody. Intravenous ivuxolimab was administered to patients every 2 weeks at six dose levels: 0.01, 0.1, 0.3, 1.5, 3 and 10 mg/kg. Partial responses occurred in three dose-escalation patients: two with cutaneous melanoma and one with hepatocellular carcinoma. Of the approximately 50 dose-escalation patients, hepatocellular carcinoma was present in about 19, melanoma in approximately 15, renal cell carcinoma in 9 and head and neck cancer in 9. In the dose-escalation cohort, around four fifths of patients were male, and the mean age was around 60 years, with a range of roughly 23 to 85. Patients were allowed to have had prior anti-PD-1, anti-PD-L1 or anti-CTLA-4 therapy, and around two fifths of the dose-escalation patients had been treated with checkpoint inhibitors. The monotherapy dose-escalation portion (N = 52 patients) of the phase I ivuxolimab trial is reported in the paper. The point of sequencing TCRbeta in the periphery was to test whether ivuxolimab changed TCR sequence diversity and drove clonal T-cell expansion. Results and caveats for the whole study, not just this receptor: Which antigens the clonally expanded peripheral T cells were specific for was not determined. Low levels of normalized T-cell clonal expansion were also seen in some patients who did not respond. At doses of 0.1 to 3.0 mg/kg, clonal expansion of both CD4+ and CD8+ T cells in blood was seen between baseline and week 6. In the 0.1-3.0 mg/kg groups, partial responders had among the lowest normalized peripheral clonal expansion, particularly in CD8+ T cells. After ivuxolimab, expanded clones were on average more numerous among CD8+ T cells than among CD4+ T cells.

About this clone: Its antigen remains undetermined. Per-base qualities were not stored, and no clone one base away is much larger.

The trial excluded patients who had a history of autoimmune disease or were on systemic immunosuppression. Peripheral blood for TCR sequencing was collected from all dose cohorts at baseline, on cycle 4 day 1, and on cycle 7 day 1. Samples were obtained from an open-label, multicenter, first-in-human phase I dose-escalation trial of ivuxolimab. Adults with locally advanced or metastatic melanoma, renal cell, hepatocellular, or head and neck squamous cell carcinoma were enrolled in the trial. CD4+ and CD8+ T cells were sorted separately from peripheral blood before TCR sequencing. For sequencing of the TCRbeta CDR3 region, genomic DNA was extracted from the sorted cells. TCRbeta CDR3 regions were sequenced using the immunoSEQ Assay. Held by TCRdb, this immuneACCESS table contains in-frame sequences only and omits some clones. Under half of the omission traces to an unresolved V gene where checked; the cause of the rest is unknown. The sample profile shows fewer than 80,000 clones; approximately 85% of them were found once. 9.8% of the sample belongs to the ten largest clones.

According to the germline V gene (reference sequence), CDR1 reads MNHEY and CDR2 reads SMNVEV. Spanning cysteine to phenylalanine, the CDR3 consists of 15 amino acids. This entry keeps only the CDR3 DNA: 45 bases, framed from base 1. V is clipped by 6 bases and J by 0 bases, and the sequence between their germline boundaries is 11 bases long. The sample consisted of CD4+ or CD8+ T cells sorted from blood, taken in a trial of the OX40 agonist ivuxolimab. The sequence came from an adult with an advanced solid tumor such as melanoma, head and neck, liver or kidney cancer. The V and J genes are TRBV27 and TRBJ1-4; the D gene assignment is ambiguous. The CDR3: CASRGNRATNEKLFF. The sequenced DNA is TGTGCCAGCAGGGGGAATCGGGCAACTAATGAAAAACTGTTTTTT.